A selection of T cell receptor beta chains follows, all from one sample in a study of T cell responses to AZD1222 COVID-19 vaccine. Produced via immunoSEQ multiplex PCR; TCRdb's table is partial and in-frame only. The profile shows roughly 130,000 clones, around nine tenths of them singletons. Sequencing was performed on peripheral blood, taken on day 0 of AZD1222 vaccination. The receptors originated from an adult in good health. CDR3s include the opening cysteine and the closing phenylalanine or tryptophan. Each record gives: D gene, J gene, V gene, clone size, CDR3 DNA, CDR3 protein. D genes are given only for firm matches. Not every row has a clone size; where given, it reads once, few, many or a size class.

D gene: TRBD1
J gene: TRBJ2-1
V gene: TRBV7-8
clone size: .
CDR3 DNA: TGTGCCAGCAGCTACTATACAGGGGGCAATGAGCAGTTCTTC
CDR3 protein: CASSYYTGGNEQFF

D gene: TRBD2
J gene: TRBJ2-1
V gene: TRBV19
clone size: .
CDR3 DNA: TGTGCCAGTAGTATAACTCGGGGGGGGAGCTCCTACAATGAGCAGTTCTTC
CDR3 protein: CASSITRGGSSYNEQFF

D gene: .
J gene: TRBJ1-3
V gene: TRBV19
clone size: .
CDR3 DNA: TGTGCCAGTAGCCATGGGACATTCTCTGTCTCTGGAAACACCATATATTTT
CDR3 protein: CASSHGTFSVSGNTIYF

D gene: TRBD2
J gene: TRBJ2-1
V gene: TRBV6-5
clone size: .
CDR3 DNA: TGTGCCAGCAGTTCTAGCGGGGGCTCCTACAATGAGCAGTTCTTC
CDR3 protein: CASSSSGGSYNEQFF

D gene: TRBD1
J gene: TRBJ2-1
V gene: TRBV19
clone size: .
CDR3 DNA: TGTGCCAGTAGTATAGTTGACAGGGACAATGAGCAGTTCTTC
CDR3 protein: CASSIVDRDNEQFF

D gene: .
J gene: TRBJ2-3
V gene: TRBV10-3
clone size: .
CDR3 DNA: TGTGCCATCAGTGAGGTGCCGGGAGAGGGCACAGATACGCAGTATTTT
CDR3 protein: CAISEVPGEGTDTQYF

D gene: TRBD2
J gene: TRBJ2-3
V gene: TRBV25-1
clone size: .
CDR3 DNA: TGTGCCAGCAGTGAGCGACTAGCGGGGGGGCCGGATACGCAGTATTTT
CDR3 protein: CASSERLAGGPDTQYF

D gene: .
J gene: TRBJ1-5
V gene: TRBV12-3/TRBV12-4
clone size: medium-sized
CDR3 DNA: TGTGCCAGCAGTTTAGATTCGTGGCCCCAGCATTTT
CDR3 protein: CASSLDSWPQHF

D gene: .
J gene: TRBJ1-5
V gene: TRBV30
clone size: .
CDR3 DNA: TGTGCCTGGAGTACAGGGATGGGTCAGCCCCAGCATTTT
CDR3 protein: CAWSTGMGQPQHF

D gene: .
J gene: TRBJ1-2
V gene: TRBV24-1
clone size: .
CDR3 DNA: TGTGCCACCAGCGCAGATGCAGGAATCTATGGCTACACCTTC
CDR3 protein: CATSADAGIYGYTF

D gene: .
J gene: TRBJ2-7
V gene: TRBV7-9
clone size: .
CDR3 DNA: TGTGCCAGCAGCTTTGGCAGTACGCACGAGCAGTACTTC
CDR3 protein: CASSFGSTHEQYF

D gene: TRBD1
J gene: TRBJ2-1
V gene: TRBV4-3
clone size: .
CDR3 DNA: TGCGCCAGCAGCCAAGATAAGCACAGGGGGAATGAGCAGTTCTTC
CDR3 protein: CASSQDKHRGNEQFF

D gene: .
J gene: TRBJ1-6
V gene: TRBV25-1
clone size: .
CDR3 DNA: TGTGCCAGCAGTGAAAATCCCGGGATCAATAATTCACCCCTCCACTTT
CDR3 protein: CASSENPGINNSPLHF

D gene: .
J gene: TRBJ2-5
V gene: TRBV10-3
clone size: few
CDR3 DNA: TGTGCCATCAAACAGACAGAGCAAGAGACCCAGTACTTC
CDR3 protein: CAIKQTEQETQYF

D gene: TRBD1
J gene: TRBJ1-6
V gene: TRBV7-2
clone size: .
CDR3 DNA: TGTGCCAGCAGCATATCCGGGACAGGGGGCTCCCCAATCCACTTT
CDR3 protein: CASSISGTGGSPIHF

D gene: .
J gene: TRBJ1-2
V gene: TRBV25-1
clone size: .
CDR3 DNA: TGTGCCAGCAGTGAATATGGAAACTATGGCTACACCTTC
CDR3 protein: CASSEYGNYGYTF

D gene: .
J gene: TRBJ1-1
V gene: TRBV11-3
clone size: .
CDR3 DNA: TGTGCCAGCAGCTTTCCCTGGAACACTGAAGCTTTCTTT
CDR3 protein: CASSFPWNTEAFF

D gene: .
J gene: TRBJ1-1
V gene: TRBV29-1
clone size: .
CDR3 DNA: TGCAGCGTTCGTGGGCAGTCGAACACTGAAGCTTTCTTT
CDR3 protein: CSVRGQSNTEAFF

D gene: .
J gene: TRBJ1-2
V gene: TRBV7-3
clone size: .
CDR3 DNA: TGTGCCAGCAGCCCAGGTCCCAATAACTATGGCTACACCTTC
CDR3 protein: CASSPGPNNYGYTF

D gene: TRBD1
J gene: TRBJ1-4
V gene: TRBV6-5
clone size: .
CDR3 DNA: TGTGCCAGCAAAAATACGGGACAGGGCAATGAAAAACTGTTTTTT
CDR3 protein: CASKNTGQGNEKLFF

D gene: TRBD1
J gene: TRBJ1-1
V gene: TRBV7-2
clone size: .
CDR3 DNA: TGTGCCAGCAGCCTCCGCGCGACAGGGGTCACTGAAGCTTTCTTT
CDR3 protein: CASSLRATGVTEAFF

D gene: .
J gene: TRBJ1-1
V gene: TRBV30
clone size: .
CDR3 DNA: TGTGCCTGGAGTGTACTGGCCCCGCGACTTTTCTTT
CDR3 protein: CAWSVLAPRLFF

D gene: .
J gene: TRBJ1-1
V gene: TRBV18
clone size: .
CDR3 DNA: TGTGCCAGCTCACCGAGGGCAGGGTCCGAAGCTTTCTTT
CDR3 protein: CASSPRAGSEAFF

D gene: TRBD1
J gene: TRBJ1-1
V gene: TRBV18
clone size: .
CDR3 DNA: TGTGCCAGCTCACCATTAACCGGGACAGGAGACACTGAAGCTTTCTTT
CDR3 protein: CASSPLTGTGDTEAFF

D gene: .
J gene: TRBJ1-1
V gene: TRBV9
clone size: .
CDR3 DNA: TGTGCCAGCAGCCCCAACCTACGACAGGAAGCTTTCTTT
CDR3 protein: CASSPNLRQEAFF

D gene: .
J gene: TRBJ1-4
V gene: TRBV7-6
clone size: .
CDR3 DNA: TGTGCCAGCAGCCCGGCACCAGCAACTAATGAAAAACTGTTTTTT
CDR3 protein: CASSPAPATNEKLFF

D gene: .
J gene: TRBJ1-5
V gene: TRBV28
clone size: .
CDR3 DNA: TGTGCCAGCAGCCGCGCGGGGACGGGTCAGCCCCAGCATTTT
CDR3 protein: CASSRAGTGQPQHF

D gene: .
J gene: TRBJ1-1
V gene: TRBV2
clone size: .
CDR3 DNA: TGTGCCAGCAGTTCGGGGAGCTACGCTGAAGCTTTCTTT
CDR3 protein: CASSSGSYAEAFF

D gene: .
J gene: TRBJ1-4
V gene: TRBV4-1
clone size: .
CDR3 DNA: TGCGCCAGCAGCCAAGGCCAGGGTATTACTAATGAAAAACTGTTTTTT
CDR3 protein: CASSQGQGITNEKLFF

D gene: .
J gene: TRBJ1-4
V gene: TRBV27
clone size: .
CDR3 DNA: TGTGCCAGCAGTTTAGACCCCCCGGGGTCTAATGAAAAACTGTTTTTT
CDR3 protein: CASSLDPPGSNEKLFF

D gene: TRBD1
J gene: TRBJ1-4
V gene: TRBV5-8
clone size: .
CDR3 DNA: TGTGCCAGCAGCCTTGGACAGGGAAACGAAAAACTGTTTTTT
CDR3 protein: CASSLGQGNEKLFF

D gene: .
J gene: TRBJ2-1
V gene: TRBV12-5
clone size: .
CDR3 DNA: TGTGCTAGTTCCATCTCCTACAATGAGCAGTTCTTC
CDR3 protein: CASSISYNEQFF

D gene: .
J gene: TRBJ1-1
V gene: TRBV2
clone size: .
CDR3 DNA: TGTGCCAGCAGCCCCGGACGGAACACTGAAGCTTTCTTT
CDR3 protein: CASSPGRNTEAFF

D gene: TRBD1
J gene: TRBJ1-6
V gene: TRBV15
clone size: .
CDR3 DNA: TGTGCCACCAGCAGAGATTCAGGGGGGTATTCACCCCTCCACTTT
CDR3 protein: CATSRDSGGYSPLHF

D gene: .
J gene: TRBJ2-1
V gene: TRBV24-1
clone size: .
CDR3 DNA: TGTGCCACCAGTGATTTGATGCGGGTGAATGAGCAGTTCTTC
CDR3 protein: CATSDLMRVNEQFF